Following are 27 T cell receptor beta chains from one sample sequenced in a study of cytomegalovirus exposure and HLA in healthy donors. The PCR made use of 60 Vbeta and 13 Jbeta primers. Data came from immunoSEQ multiplex PCR; TCRdb stores just in-frame clones and leaves some out. The repertoire holds some 190,000 clones, around four fifths seen once, with under 2% in the top ten. Sequencing input: PBMCs. Receptors were obtained from a woman aged 25 to 39 in good health and CMV-seronegative.

The chain's CDR3 is CASSLAFIGGGGHNEQFF. As DNA, the CDR3 is TGTGCCAGCAGCTTAGCGTTCATCGGCGGGGGGGGGCACAATGAGCAGTTCTTC. V and J are TRBV7-8 and TRBJ2-1; 9 bases are shared with TRBD2. Germline assignment: CDR1 SGHVS and CDR2 FQNEAQ. CDR3 size: 18 residues. With V trimmed by 0 bases and J by 5 bases, 11 bases remained unmatched.

This clone was counted between two and nine times. The chain links TRBV5-6 to TRBJ1-1; 10 bases agree with TRBD1. The CDR3 is 16 residues long. The germline gives CDR1 SGHDT, CDR2 YYEEEE. Trimming at V came to 4 bases and at J to 8 bases, leaving 14 bases not matched to a gene. CDR3 in DNA: TGTGCCAGCAGCGCCAGGCCGGGACAGGGGACTGTGGAAGCTTTCTTT. Its protein product is CASSARPGQGTVEAFF.

V gene TRBV14 combines with J gene TRBJ1-1; D possibly corresponds to TRBD1 (6 bases). This CDR3 region has 14 residues. Germline V gene sequence: CDR1 SGHDN, CDR2 FVKESK. Between the trimmed V and J ends, which lost 3 bases and 6 bases, there was a span of 14 bases. DNA of the CDR3: TGTGCCAGCAGCCAGCGGGGGGGCTGGGCTGAAGCTTTCTTT. This encodes CASSQRGGWAEAFF. The full variable domain, completed using reference TRBV14 and TRBJ1-1, is EAGVTQFPSHSVIEKGQTVTLRCDPISGHDNLYWYRRVMGKEIKFLLHFVKESKQDESGMPNNRFLAERTGGTYSTLKVQPAELEDSGVYFCASSQRGGWAEAFFGQGTRLTVV.

The CDR3 sequence: CASRTGSSGYTF. In DNA form, the CDR3 reads TGTGCCAGCAGAACAGGGTCTAGTGGCTACACCTTC. The rearrangement joins TRBV6-5 to TRBJ1-2; TRBD1 might be the D (6 bases). This CDR3 is 12 amino acids long. Trimming left V 6 bases short and J 7 bases short, with 12 bases between. Germline V gene sequence: CDR1 MNHEY, CDR2 SVGAGI.

This chain connects TRBV6-1 to TRBJ2-3; TRBD2 is a possible D gene (6 bases). The CDR3 length is 15 residues. From germline, CDR1 is MNHNS and CDR2 SASEGT. V was cut by 4 bases and J by 0 bases, with 11 bases left in between. This CDR3 reads CASSVEGSSTDTQYF. In DNA form, the CDR3 reads TGTGCCAGCAGTGTGGAGGGTTCTAGCACAGATACGCAGTATTTT.

The genes are TRBV19 and TRBJ2-7, with 7 bases aligning to TRBD1. Trimming removed 9 bases from V and 5 bases from J; junction bases left unmatched: 10. CDR3 length equals 13 residues. CDR1 LNHDA and CDR2 SQIVND come from the germline V gene (reference sequence). The CDR3 is CASGRVGGDEQYF. The CDR3 region has the DNA TGTGCCAGCGGAAGGGTAGGGGGCGACGAGCAGTACTTC.

V and J are TRBV2 and TRBJ2-5; TRBD1 matches 7 bases. J gave up 5 bases and V 6 bases, and 9 bases lay outside the gene matches. The CDR3 spans 14 residues. The germline gives CDR1 SNHLY, CDR2 FYNNEI. The CDR3 protein is CASSGTGDEETQYF. In DNA form, the CDR3 reads TGTGCCAGCAGCGGAACAGGGGACGAGGAGACCCAGTACTTC.

The gene calls are TRBV4-2 and TRBJ1-6, with TRBD1 matching 8 bases. The germline gives CDR1 LGHNA, CDR2 YNFKEQ. Trimming took 1 base from V and 7 from J; bases not matched to a gene: 3. The CDR3 spans 15 residues. As DNA, the CDR3 is TGTGCCAGCAGCCAAGTTCAGGGGGCCAATTCACCCCTCCACTTT. It is translated as CASSQVQGANSPLHF.

The rearrangement uses TRBV4-2 and TRBJ1-4; no clear D. Between the trimmed V and J ends, which lost 0 bases and 7 bases, there was a span of 18 bases. The germline V gene encodes CDR1 LGHNA and CDR2 YNFKEQ. This CDR3 contains 17 residues. CDR3 DNA sequence: TGTGCCAGCAGCCAAGATTCAGGCCGGGAGTGGAGTGAAAAACTGTTTTTT. Its translation: CASSQDSGREWSEKLFF.

The CDR3 loop is CASSEYRGGGYTF. CDR3 DNA: TGCGCCAGCAGTGAGTACAGGGGCGGTGGCTACACCTTC. The genes are TRBV10-1 and TRBJ1-2; 7 nucleotides align to TRBD1. The CDR3 totals 13 residues. J gave up 7 bases and V 1 base, and 3 bases lay outside the gene matches. Germline CDR1 reads WNHNN; CDR2 reads SYGVQD (reference sequence).

The chain links TRBV27 to TRBJ2-5; the match to TRBD2 covers 7 bases. The ends lost 8 bases at V and 5 bases at J; junction bases unmatched: 5. This CDR3 is built from 12 residues. Germline CDR1 is MNHEY and CDR2 is SMNVEV (reference sequence). CDR3 protein: CASSRGGETQYF. CDR3 in DNA: TGTGCCAGCTCGAGGGGAGGGGAGACCCAGTACTTC.

The chain employs TRBV5-1 and TRBJ2-3, with TRBD1 as a possible D gene (6 bases). This CDR3 is 13 amino acids long. Germline CDR1 SGHRS, CDR2 YFSETQ. Trimming cost V 6 bases and J 2 bases, with 10 bases left between them. DNA for the CDR3: TGCGCCAGCACAGGGGTGGACACAGATACGCAGTATTTT. Translated, it gives CASTGVDTDTQYF.

The rearrangement uses TRBV7-2 and TRBJ2-5; 7 bases align to TRBD2. CDR3 length equals 16 residues. Germline CDR1 reads SGHTA; CDR2 reads FQGNSA. V shed 0 bases and J 1 base; nucleotides not matched to a gene: 5. The CDR3 here is CASSLALGGGQETQYF. The CDR3 DNA is TGTGCCAGCAGCTTAGCGCTAGGCGGGGGCCAAGAGACCCAGTACTTC.

This clone showed up just a few times. The chain is built from TRBV25-1 and TRBJ2-2; D gene unclear. The CDR3 is 13 amino acids. V was trimmed by 3 bases and J by 6 bases, leaving 8 bases between them. CDR1 and CDR2 (germline): MGHDK, SYGVNS. CDR3 bases: TGTGCCAGCAGTGACCTTCCCGCCGGGGAGCTGTTTTTT. This translates into CASSDLPAGELFF.

This chain connects TRBV6-1 to TRBJ2-7; D is ambiguous. The ends were cut back, 3 bases at V and 0 bases at J, with 9 bases in the middle. CDR1 MNHNS and CDR2 SASEGT come from the germline V gene. The CDR3 length is 14 residues. The chain's CDR3 is CASSDWATSYEQYF. The CDR3 DNA follows: TGTGCCAGCAGTGATTGGGCCACCTCCTACGAGCAGTACTTC.

This clone was seen just once. This rearrangement joins TRBV4-3 to TRBJ2-5; possibly TRBD1 for D (6 bases). V was trimmed by 0 bases and J by 1 base, leaving 12 bases between them. Germline CDR1 and CDR2: LGHNA and YSLEER. The CDR3 extends over 16 amino acids. As DNA, the CDR3 is TGCGCCAGCAGCCAAGAAGCACGAGGGGGCCAAGAGACCCAGTACTTC. This codes for CASSQEARGGQETQYF.

The chain combines TRBV5-1 with TRBJ2-5; 12 nucleotides align to TRBD2. Germline values: CDR1 SGHRS, CDR2 YFSETQ. V lost 4 bases to trimming and J lost 1 base; unmatched junction nucleotides: 8. The CDR3 totals 17 residues. Here the CDR3 reads CASSRASGGAGQETQYF. In DNA, the CDR3 is TGCGCCAGCAGCCGGGCTAGCGGGGGGGCCGGCCAAGAGACCCAGTACTTC.

The chain recombines TRBV4-3 with TRBJ2-2, with 9 bases fitting TRBD2. The CDR3 consists of 15 residues. Per germline, CDR1 LGHNA and CDR2 YSLEER. V was clipped by 5 bases and J by 6 bases; unmatched bases: 7. The CDR3 nucleotides are TGCGCCAGCAGCAGTAGCGGGGGAGGGGCCGGGGAGCTGTTTTTT. This sequence encodes CASSSSGGGAGELFF.

The gene calls are TRBV5-1 and TRBJ1-2, with D hard to call. The CDR3 has 14 residues. With 0 bases removed from V and 2 bases from J, the gap between germline ends came to 8 bases. Germline CDR1 SGHRS, CDR2 YFSETQ. CDR3 protein: CASSLEEANYGYTF. The CDR3, as DNA: TGCGCCAGCAGCTTGGAGGAGGCGAACTATGGCTACACCTTC.

This clone was observed a single time. The genes are TRBV5-1 and TRBJ2-5, with TRBD1 identical over 9 bases. The V gene's germline CDR1 is SGHRS and CDR2 YFSETQ. J lost 2 bases, V lost 0 bases, and 2 bases had no gene match. The CDR3 has 15 amino acids. CDR3 DNA sequence: TGCGCCAGCAGCTTGGCCGGGACAGGGCAAGAGACCCAGTACTTC. Translated: CASSLAGTGQETQYF.

The chain links TRBV15 to TRBJ2-7, with TRBD2 identical over 7 bases. The junction had 11 bases not matched to a gene; V was cut back by 6 bases and J by 3 bases. The CDR3 sequence is 15 residues long. Germline V gene data show CDR1 as LNHNV and CDR2 as YYDKDF (reference sequence). The CDR3 DNA sequence: TGTGCCACCAGGGAGCGTGGGGGGGTCTACTACGAGCAGTACTTC. It is translated as CATRERGGVYYEQYF.

The chain links TRBV7-2 to TRBJ2-5, with 7 bases fitting TRBD1. Germline values: CDR1 SGHTA, CDR2 FQGNSA. V trimming: 2 bases; J trimming: 1 base; junction bases outside the gene matches: 1. The CDR3 runs to 14 residues. CDR3 loop: CASSLRGPQETQYF. CDR3 in DNA: TGTGCCAGCAGCTTAAGGGGGCCCCAAGAGACCCAGTACTTC.

This chain uses TRBV11-2 with TRBJ1-1; D gene unclear. Per the germline V gene, CDR1 is SGHAT and CDR2 is FQNNGV. The CDR3 loop spans 13 amino acids. V was clipped by 3 bases and J by 11 bases, with 16 bases between them. The CDR3 sequence: CASSLAREVYAFF. The CDR3 DNA sequence: TGTGCCAGCAGCTTGGCCAGAGAGGTGTACGCTTTCTTT.

A single count supports this clone. The V call is TRBV5-1, the J call TRBJ1-1; 7 nucleotides agree with TRBD1. The CDR3 totals 15 residues. Germline CDR1 SGHRS, CDR2 YFSETQ. V lost 3 bases, J lost 1 base, and 6 bases stayed unmatched. The CDR3 spells CASSYLTGQNTEAFF. CDR3 DNA: TGCGCCAGCAGCTACCTGACAGGGCAGAACACTGAAGCTTTCTTT.

This chain uses TRBV9 with TRBJ2-5; D unclear. Germline assignment: CDR1 SGDLS and CDR2 YYNGEE. The length of the CDR3 is 14 residues. The V end lost 0 bases, the J end lost 0 bases, and 6 bases lay between the germline ends. DNA of the CDR3: TGTGCCAGCAGCGTAGTGGCAAACCAAGAGACCCAGTACTTC. This sequence encodes CASSVVANQETQYF.

This chain links TRBV19 with TRBJ1-1, with a weak D call TRBD1 (5 bases). The CDR3 has 14 residues. Germline CDR1 is LNHDA and CDR2 is SQIVND (reference sequence). Trimming took off 7 bases at V and 3 bases at J, with 15 bases between the two ends. Here the CDR3 reads CASTQDRGYTEAFF. The CDR3 DNA reads as TGTGCCAGTACCCAAGACAGAGGTTACACTGAAGCTTTCTTT.

The V call is TRBV7-9, the J call TRBJ2-7, with D tentatively TRBD1 (5 bases). CDR3 length equals 14 residues. CDR1 SEHNR and CDR2 FQNEAQ come from the germline V gene (reference sequence). The V end lost 11 bases, the J end lost 2 bases, and 19 bases lay between the germline ends. The CDR3 region has the DNA TGTGCCGGGGTGAGGAGAGACAGCACCTACGAGCAGTACTTC. It specifies CAGVRRDSTYEQYF.